This is a list of T cell receptor beta chains from one sample in a study of PD-1 and CTLA-4 blockade in melanoma. Data came from immunoSEQ multiplex PCR; TCRdb stores just in-frame clones and leaves some out. This sample has tens of thousands of clones; 75% to 95% occur once, and the top ten carry over 6.5%. Material: CD8+ T cells from peripheral blood, obtained from a patient given anti-PD-1 treatment. The receptors here all came from a human donor with melanoma. Each CDR3 is given with its conserved first and last residue. D genes are given only for firm matches. Rows may omit the clone size; those that give it use once, few, many or a size class.

j_call: TRBJ2-1
clone_size: once
v_call: TRBV7-9
d_call: .
cdr3_aa: CASSLDNYEQFF
cdr3_nt: TGTGCCAGCAGCTTAGACAACTATGAGCAGTTCTTC

j_call: TRBJ2-7
clone_size: .
v_call: TRBV6-6
d_call: TRBD2
cdr3_aa: CASIDSGRGSYEQYF
cdr3_nt: TGTGCCAGCATCGATAGCGGGAGAGGATCCTACGAGCAGTACTTC

j_call: TRBJ1-2
clone_size: .
v_call: TRBV29-1
d_call: .
cdr3_aa: CSVEVGIQTYYGYTF
cdr3_nt: TGCAGCGTTGAAGTGGGAATCCAAACCTATTATGGCTACACCTTC

j_call: TRBJ2-2
clone_size: .
v_call: TRBV7-6
d_call: TRBD2
cdr3_aa: CASSSWTSGGPNTGELFF
cdr3_nt: TGTGCCAGCAGCTCCTGGACTAGCGGGGGCCCGAACACCGGGGAGCTGTTTTTT

j_call: TRBJ2-5
clone_size: .
v_call: TRBV14
d_call: TRBD1
cdr3_aa: CASSLTGGETQYF
cdr3_nt: TGTGCCAGCAGCCTCACAGGGGGAGAGACCCAGTACTTC

j_call: TRBJ1-6
clone_size: .
v_call: TRBV19
d_call: TRBD1
cdr3_aa: CASSKRDSWGNSPLHF
cdr3_nt: TGTGCCAGTAGTAAAAGGGACAGTTGGGGAAATTCACCCCTCCACTTT

j_call: TRBJ1-1
clone_size: .
v_call: TRBV5-4
d_call: TRBD1
cdr3_aa: CASSPGQGIYEAFF
cdr3_nt: TGTGCCAGCAGCCCGGGACAGGGGATCTATGAAGCTTTCTTT

j_call: TRBJ2-1
clone_size: .
v_call: TRBV4-1
d_call: TRBD2
cdr3_aa: CASSHTSGPNNEQFF
cdr3_nt: TGCGCCAGCAGCCACACTAGCGGACCAAACAATGAGCAGTTCTTC

j_call: TRBJ1-2
clone_size: .
v_call: TRBV6-6
d_call: .
cdr3_aa: CASSYSYGYTF
cdr3_nt: TGTGCCAGCAGTTACTCGTATGGCTACACCTTC

j_call: TRBJ1-4
clone_size: .
v_call: TRBV7-9
d_call: TRBD1
cdr3_aa: CASSLDREGEKLFF
cdr3_nt: TGTGCCAGCAGCCTGGACAGGGAGGGCGAAAAACTGTTTTTT